This T cell receptor beta chain was captured by sequencing in a study of blood T cell repertoires in COVID-19. Across the whole study: Samples of COVID-19 (acute and convalescent) were obtained from the United States, Italy and Spain. From T cells, B-cell-depleted T cells, or PBMCs came the material, which was cDNA or gDNA.

In the original workflow: Cell counts per sample came from amplifying reference gene primers. The method was immunoSEQ multiplex PCR; TCRdb's version includes in-frame clones alone and lacks a portion of them. V, J and clone size are taken as reported in that table, and D and trimming were inferred from the DNA itself. The sample has over 100,000 clones; approximately 91% are singletons. V dropped 2 bases and J dropped 3 bases, with 17 bases sitting between them. Germline-derived CDR1 and CDR2 are SGHKS and YYEKEE (reference sequence). The CDR3 covers 16 residues. The chain uses TRBV5-5 and TRBJ2-5; D ambiguous. The sequencing input was peripheral blood. The clonotype comes from a man younger than 30 with acute or convalescent COVID-19. CDR3 nucleotides: TGTGCCAGCAGCTTACCGACACCCGCGTTGGAAGAGACCCAGTACTTC. Translated, it gives CASSLPTPALEETQYF.